Listed below are T cell receptor beta chains from one sample, sequenced in a study of blood T cell repertoires in COVID-19. Data came from immunoSEQ multiplex PCR; TCRdb stores just in-frame clones and leaves some out. The data show over 150,000 clones, more than 85% seen once. What was sequenced was peripheral blood. Every receptor here comes from a man aged 50-59 years with acute or convalescent COVID-19. The CDR3 runs from the conserved cysteine through the conserved F or W. D genes are given only for firm matches. Clone size is given for some rows only: seen once, a few or many times, or a class if the clone is expanded.

d_call: NA; clone_size: NA; j_call: TRBJ2-2; v_call: TRBV3-1/TRBV3-2; cdr3_aa: CASTQGDGFLNTGELFF; cdr3_nt: TGTGCCAGCACCCAGGGAGACGGGTTTCTTAACACCGGGGAGCTGTTTTTT
d_call: TRBD1; clone_size: NA; j_call: TRBJ2-2; v_call: TRBV30; cdr3_aa: CAWRRGDRDGGELFF; cdr3_nt: TGTGCCTGGAGGAGAGGAGACAGGGATGGCGGGGAGCTGTTTTTT
d_call: TRBD1; clone_size: NA; j_call: TRBJ1-5; v_call: TRBV28; cdr3_aa: CASSPGGLSNQPQHF; cdr3_nt: TGTGCCAGCAGTCCAGGGGGCTTGAGCAATCAGCCCCAGCATTTT
d_call: TRBD2; clone_size: NA; j_call: TRBJ2-3; v_call: TRBV9; cdr3_aa: CASSVSLSGRTPQDTQYF; cdr3_nt: TGTGCCAGCAGCGTCTCCCTGAGCGGGAGGACCCCACAAGATACGCAGTATTTT
d_call: TRBD2; clone_size: NA; j_call: TRBJ2-3; v_call: TRBV10-3; cdr3_aa: CATSAWREVRTDTQYF; cdr3_nt: TGTGCCACCTCAGCCTGGCGGGAGGTCCGCACAGATACGCAGTATTTT
d_call: TRBD2; clone_size: NA; j_call: TRBJ2-3; v_call: TRBV3-1/TRBV3-2; cdr3_aa: CASRDYSTDTQYF; cdr3_nt: TGTGCCAGCCGGGACTACAGCACAGATACGCAGTATTTT
d_call: NA; clone_size: NA; j_call: TRBJ1-1; v_call: TRBV5-1; cdr3_aa: CASSLHRVKDTEAFF; cdr3_nt: TGCGCCAGCAGCTTGCACAGGGTTAAAGACACTGAAGCTTTCTTT
d_call: NA; clone_size: NA; j_call: TRBJ1-6; v_call: TRBV7-2; cdr3_aa: CASSLNVGGSYNSPLHF; cdr3_nt: TGTGCCAGCAGCTTAAACGTGGGCGGGTCCTATAATTCACCCCTCCACTTT
d_call: NA; clone_size: NA; j_call: TRBJ1-1; v_call: TRBV12-3/TRBV12-4; cdr3_aa: CASSFFMNTEAFF; cdr3_nt: TGTGCCAGCAGTTTTTTTATGAACACTGAAGCTTTCTTT
d_call: NA; clone_size: NA; j_call: TRBJ2-5; v_call: TRBV18; cdr3_aa: CASSPYRDQETQYF; cdr3_nt: TGTGCCAGCTCACCATACAGGGACCAAGAGACCCAGTACTTC
d_call: TRBD2; clone_size: NA; j_call: TRBJ2-5; v_call: TRBV7-9; cdr3_aa: CASSPRMLAGVQETQYF; cdr3_nt: TGTGCCAGCAGCCCCCGGATGCTAGCGGGAGTTCAAGAGACCCAGTACTTC
d_call: NA; clone_size: NA; j_call: TRBJ2-4; v_call: TRBV21-1; cdr3_aa: CASSKVGQGKNIQYF; cdr3_nt: TGTGCCAGCAGCAAAGTCGGACAGGGGAAAAACATTCAGTACTTC
d_call: TRBD1; clone_size: NA; j_call: TRBJ1-4; v_call: TRBV5-1; cdr3_aa: CASSRQGANEKLFF; cdr3_nt: TGCGCCAGCAGCCGACAGGGAGCTAATGAAAAACTGTTTTTT
d_call: NA; clone_size: NA; j_call: TRBJ2-4; v_call: TRBV4-2; cdr3_aa: CASSQDLSWYF; cdr3_nt: TGTGCCAGCAGCCAAGATCTTAGCTGGTACTTC
d_call: TRBD1; clone_size: once; j_call: TRBJ2-2; v_call: TRBV7-9; cdr3_aa: CASSLGRTGFNTGELFF; cdr3_nt: TGTGCCAGCAGCCTAGGTCGGACAGGGTTTAACACCGGGGAGCTGTTTTTT
d_call: TRBD1; clone_size: NA; j_call: TRBJ1-5; v_call: TRBV19; cdr3_aa: CASSFGTGEFQPQHF; cdr3_nt: TGTGCCAGTAGTTTTGGGACAGGGGAGTTTCAGCCCCAGCATTTT
d_call: NA; clone_size: NA; j_call: TRBJ1-1; v_call: TRBV28; cdr3_aa: CASSLSGWAFF; cdr3_nt: TGTGCCAGCAGTTTATCGGGTTGGGCTTTCTTT
d_call: NA; clone_size: NA; j_call: TRBJ1-2; v_call: TRBV12-3/TRBV12-4; cdr3_aa: CASSQVTNYGYTF; cdr3_nt: TGTGCCAGCAGCCAGGTTACCAACTATGGCTACACCTTC
d_call: NA; clone_size: NA; j_call: TRBJ1-1; v_call: TRBV24-1; cdr3_aa: CATREGSNTEAFF; cdr3_nt: TGTGCCACCAGGGAGGGGTCGAACACTGAAGCTTTCTTT
d_call: TRBD1; clone_size: NA; j_call: TRBJ1-1; v_call: TRBV6-2/TRBV6-3; cdr3_aa: CASSWTGKLGTEAFF; cdr3_nt: TGTGCCAGCAGTTGGACAGGGAAGTTGGGCACTGAAGCTTTCTTT
d_call: NA; clone_size: NA; j_call: TRBJ2-1; v_call: TRBV7-8; cdr3_aa: CASSPRTGSSYNEQFF; cdr3_nt: TGTGCCAGCAGCCCTCGGACGGGGAGCTCCTACAATGAGCAGTTCTTC
d_call: NA; clone_size: NA; j_call: TRBJ1-2; v_call: TRBV7-9; cdr3_aa: CASSSNKGGGYTF; cdr3_nt: TGTGCCAGCAGTTCCAATAAAGGGGGTGGCTACACCTTC
d_call: NA; clone_size: NA; j_call: TRBJ2-7; v_call: TRBV19; cdr3_aa: CASSPQTTGSEQYF; cdr3_nt: TGTGCCAGTAGCCCCCAAACTACAGGGTCCGAGCAGTACTTC
d_call: NA; clone_size: NA; j_call: TRBJ1-4; v_call: TRBV9; cdr3_aa: CASSYRTESNEKLFF; cdr3_nt: TGTGCCAGCAGCTATCGGACAGAGAGTAATGAAAAACTGTTTTTT
d_call: NA; clone_size: NA; j_call: TRBJ1-4; v_call: TRBV28; cdr3_aa: CASSLQREKLFF; cdr3_nt: TGTGCCAGCAGTTTACAGCGTGAAAAACTGTTTTTT
d_call: NA; clone_size: NA; j_call: TRBJ1-6; v_call: TRBV5-4; cdr3_aa: CASSLGGNSPLHF; cdr3_nt: TGTGCCAGCAGCTTGGGCGGGAATTCACCCCTCCACTTT
d_call: TRBD1; clone_size: NA; j_call: TRBJ1-4; v_call: TRBV5-1; cdr3_aa: CASSGTGGAFEKLFF; cdr3_nt: TGCGCCAGCAGCGGGACAGGGGGCGCGTTTGAAAAACTGTTTTTT
d_call: NA; clone_size: NA; j_call: TRBJ1-4; v_call: TRBV21-1; cdr3_aa: CASSKELGASEKLFF; cdr3_nt: TGTGCCAGCAGCAAAGAGCTGGGGGCTAGTGAAAAACTGTTTTTT
d_call: NA; clone_size: NA; j_call: TRBJ1-5; v_call: TRBV3-1/TRBV3-2; cdr3_aa: CASSQEATASNQPQHF; cdr3_nt: TGTGCCAGCAGCCAAGAAGCGACAGCCAGCAATCAGCCCCAGCATTTT